The rows below give T cell receptor beta chains drawn from one sample of a study of graft-versus-host responses after intestinal transplantation. Antigens of these TCRs are unknown. Only in-frame clones appear in the TCRdb table, and some are missing; sequencing was by immunoSEQ multiplex PCR. This table holds 65,000 to 100,000 clones, around 92% found once. The sample was unstimulated CD8+ T cells sorted from spleen or lymph node cells, taken before transplant. These receptors were collected from a human donor who was the organ donor for an intestinal transplant. CDR3s include the opening cysteine and the closing phenylalanine or tryptophan. A D gene is named only where the DNA matches it firmly. Size is omitted from some rows. Given values are once, few, many or a class for expanded clones.

TRBV19	TRBJ2-2	-	-	CASIGVPGELFF	TGTGCCAGTATAGGAGTCCCCGGGGAGCTGTTTTTT
TRBV11-3	TRBJ2-7	-	-	CASSLSGPYEQYF	TGTGCCAGCAGCTTAAGCGGCCCCTACGAGCAGTACTTC
TRBV5-5	TRBJ2-7	TRBD2	-	CASSFLAAFYEQYF	TGTGCCAGCAGCTTTCTAGCGGCCTTCTACGAGCAGTACTTC
TRBV15	TRBJ2-1	TRBD2	once	CATSRDSSGLRYNEQFF	TGTGCCACCAGCAGAGATTCTAGCGGATTACGATACAATGAGCAGTTCTTC
TRBV4-3	TRBJ2-7	TRBD1	-	CASSPTGMNEQYF	TGCGCCAGCAGCCCGACAGGGATGAACGAGCAGTACTTC
TRBV9	TRBJ1-2	TRBD1	-	CASSEDRGNHYGYTF	TGTGCCAGCAGCGAAGACAGGGGTAATCACTATGGCTACACCTTC
TRBV19	TRBJ2-3	-	-	CASTPWGVRGVSTDTQYF	TGTGCCAGTACCCCCTGGGGGGTTCGCGGGGTTAGCACAGATACGCAGTATTTT
TRBV12-2	TRBJ2-7	-	-	CASRFAEGQGSSYEQYF	TGTGCAAGTCGCTTTGCCGAGGGACAGGGGTCATCCTACGAGCAGTACTTC
TRBV28	TRBJ1-1	TRBD1	-	CASSYPRDRGGVEAFF	TGTGCCAGCAGTTATCCCCGGGACAGGGGAGGGGTAGAAGCTTTCTTT
TRBV7-3	TRBJ2-2	-	-	CASSPAGTRVNTGELFF	TGTGCCAGCAGCCCTGCCGGGACACGAGTTAACACCGGGGAGCTGTTTTTT
TRBV11-2	TRBJ2-3	-	-	CASSPGSTDTQYF	TGTGCCAGCAGCCCCGGGTCCACAGATACGCAGTATTTT
TRBV7-9	TRBJ2-7	-	-	CASSLTQGGKYEQYF	TGTGCCAGCAGCTTGACCCAGGGCGGAAAATACGAGCAGTACTTC
TRBV5-6	TRBJ1-1	-	-	CASSLEFSGINTEAFF	TGTGCCAGCAGCTTGGAATTCTCGGGGATTAACACTGAAGCTTTCTTT
TRBV5-6	TRBJ1-1	-	-	CASSLVTDTEAFF	TGTGCCAGCAGCTTGGTGACAGACACTGAAGCTTTCTTT
TRBV29-1	TRBJ2-2	-	once	CSAQVWAERAGELFF	TGCAGCGCTCAGGTTTGGGCAGAACGTGCCGGGGAGCTGTTTTTT
TRBV27	TRBJ2-7	TRBD1	once	CASGQGQYEQYF	TGTGCCAGTGGACAGGGACAGTACGAGCAGTACTTC
TRBV27	TRBJ1-3	-	-	CASSPTGGSGNTIYF	TGTGCCAGCAGTCCCACCGGGGGATCCGGAAACACCATATATTTT
TRBV4-1	TRBJ1-3	-	-	CASSQTGSSGNTIYF	TGCGCCAGCAGCCAAACAGGGAGCTCTGGAAACACCATATATTTT
TRBV7-2	TRBJ2-5	-	-	CASSLLRLETQYF	TGTGCCAGCAGCTTACTCCGACTGGAGACCCAGTACTTC
TRBV27	TRBJ2-7	-	-	CASGVSAVYEQYF	TGTGCCAGCGGCGTTTCAGCGGTGTACGAGCAGTACTTC
TRBV6-6	TRBJ2-7	TRBD1	-	CASSYRDRGFEQYF	TGTGCCAGCAGTTACCGGGACAGGGGGTTCGAGCAGTACTTC
TRBV30	TRBJ2-7	-	-	CAWSREAAYEQYF	TGTGCCTGGTCTCGAGAGGCCGCCTACGAGCAGTACTTC
TRBV9	TRBJ1-2	-	-	CASREGSGYTF	TGTGCCAGCAGAGAGGGCTCTGGCTACACCTTC
TRBV5-6	TRBJ1-4	-	few	CASSPGGEKLFF	TGTGCCAGCAGCCCTGGCGGTGAAAAACTGTTTTTT
TRBV11-2	TRBJ2-7	TRBD1	-	CASSFSPRDRGIYEQYF	TGTGCCAGCAGCTTCTCACCCCGGGACAGGGGAATCTACGAGCAGTACTTC
TRBV13	TRBJ1-3	TRBD1	-	CASSFPGQEPGNTIYF	TGTGCCAGCAGCTTCCCGGGACAGGAGCCTGGAAACACCATATATTTT
TRBV4-3	TRBJ2-2	-	-	CASSQGTATTGELFF	TGCGCCAGCAGCCAAGGGACAGCAACCACCGGGGAGCTGTTTTTT
TRBV9	TRBJ1-2	-	-	CASSVASVDYGYTF	TGTGCCAGCAGCGTAGCTAGTGTCGATTATGGCTACACCTTC
TRBV7-2	TRBJ2-7	-	few	CASSFFSSYEQYF	TGTGCCAGCAGCTTTTTTAGCTCCTACGAGCAGTACTTC
TRBV5-5	TRBJ1-1	-	-	CASSLVAGTEAFF	TGTGCCAGCAGCTTGGTTGCGGGGACTGAAGCTTTCTTT
TRBV27	TRBJ1-6	TRBD1	-	CASSRLTGTNSPLHF	TGTGCCAGCAGCCGATTGACAGGGACTAATTCACCCCTCCACTTT
TRBV6-5	TRBJ1-5	-	once	CASSYGGTQPQHF	TGTGCCAGCAGTTACGGAGGCACTCAGCCCCAGCATTTT
TRBV6-6	TRBJ2-3	TRBD2	-	CAIFELAPGTDTQYF	TGTGCCATATTCGAACTAGCGCCGGGCACAGATACGCAGTATTTT
TRBV19	TRBJ2-7	TRBD1	-	CASTPTGGGYEQYF	TGTGCCAGTACCCCGACAGGGGGCGGCTACGAGCAGTACTTC
TRBV7-9	TRBJ1-1	-	-	CASSHVSRENTEAFF	TGTGCCAGCAGCCACGTATCCAGGGAGAACACTGAAGCTTTCTTT
TRBV29-1	TRBJ2-1	TRBD2	-	CSVEALAGGLNEQFF	TGCAGCGTTGAAGCCCTAGCGGGGGGGCTCAATGAGCAGTTCTTC
TRBV5-1	TRBJ1-1	-	once	CASSLFGGGEAFF	TGCGCCAGCAGCTTGTTCGGGGGGGGTGAAGCTTTCTTT
TRBV4-2	TRBJ2-3	TRBD2	-	CASTQEGLGDTQYF	TGTGCCAGCACCCAAGAGGGACTAGGGGATACGCAGTATTTT
TRBV29-1	TRBJ1-2	-	-	CSVERPGSDYGYTF	TGCAGCGTTGAACGGCCGGGGTCGGACTATGGCTACACCTTC
TRBV6-5	TRBJ2-3	TRBD2	-	CASSPTSGGSDTQYF	TGTGCCAGCAGTCCAACTAGCGGGGGATCAGATACGCAGTATTTT
TRBV5-1	TRBJ2-1	-	-	CASSLGPSSYNEQFF	TGCGCCAGCAGCTTGGGGCCTAGCTCCTACAATGAGCAGTTCTTC
TRBV4-2	TRBJ2-7	-	-	CASSQESWTAYEQYF	TGTGCCAGCAGCCAGGAGAGTTGGACAGCCTACGAGCAGTACTTC
TRBV4-3	TRBJ1-4	-	-	CASSQDRGSTNEKLFF	TGCGCCAGCAGCCAAGATCGAGGGTCAACTAATGAAAAACTGTTTTTT
TRBV5-5	TRBJ1-5	-	few	CARSLAVSGVGNQPQHF	TGTGCCAGAAGCTTGGCCGTGTCGGGGGTTGGCAATCAGCCCCAGCATTTT
TRBV4-1	TRBJ1-2	-	-	CASSQGREGYGYTF	TGCGCCAGCAGCCAAGGCCGGGAGGGCTATGGCTACACCTTC